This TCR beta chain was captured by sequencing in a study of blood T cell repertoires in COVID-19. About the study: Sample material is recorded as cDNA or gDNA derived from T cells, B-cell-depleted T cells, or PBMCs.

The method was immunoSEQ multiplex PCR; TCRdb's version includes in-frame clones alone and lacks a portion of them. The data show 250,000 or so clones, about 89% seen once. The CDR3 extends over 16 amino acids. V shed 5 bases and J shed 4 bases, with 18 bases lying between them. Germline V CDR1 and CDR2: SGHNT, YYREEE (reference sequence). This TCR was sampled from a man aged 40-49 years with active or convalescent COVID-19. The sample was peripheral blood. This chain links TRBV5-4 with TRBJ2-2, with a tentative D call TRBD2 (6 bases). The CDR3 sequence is CASRPVGGDSTGELFF. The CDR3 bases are TGTGCCAGCAGGCCCGTGGGGGGAGACAGCACCGGGGAGCTGTTTTTT.